These 29 T cell receptor beta chains were all obtained from the same sample, sequenced in a study of cytomegalovirus exposure and HLA in healthy donors. Amplification used 60 Vbeta primers and 13 Jbeta primers. This table comes from immunoSEQ multiplex PCR, and its TCRdb copy is limited to in-frame clones, with some not included. The data show more than 90,000 clones, roughly 76% seen once. Material for sequencing was PBMCs. Receptor source: a human donor in good health.

This clone is a singleton in its sample. The rearrangement uses TRBV7-9 and TRBJ2-3; D is possibly TRBD1 (5 bases). The CDR3 totals 14 residues. Germline assignment: CDR1 SEHNR and CDR2 FQNEAQ (reference sequence). The ends were cut back, 1 base at V and 2 bases at J, with 7 bases in the middle. CDR3 sequence (DNA): TGTGCCAGCAGCTTAGGACAGTACACAGATACGCAGTATTTT. Its protein is CASSLGQYTDTQYF.

V usage is TRBV2 and J usage is TRBJ1-1, with D unresolved. Germline-derived CDR1 and CDR2 are SNHLY and FYNNEI. The CDR3 has 15 amino acids. The V and J ends lost 1 base and 0 bases respectively, with 9 bases between them. CDR3 in amino acids: CASSEDAGLNTEAFF. CDR3 DNA: TGTGCCAGCAGTGAAGATGCGGGGTTGAACACTGAAGCTTTCTTT. The full variable domain, with the rest looked up from reference TRBV2 and TRBJ1-1, is EPEVTQTPSHQVTQMGQEVILRCVPISNHLYFYWYRQILGQKVEFLVSFYNNEISEKSEIFDDQFSVERPDGSNFTLKIRSTKLEDSAMYFCASSEDAGLNTEAFFGQGTRLTVV.

V usage is TRBV29-1 and J usage is TRBJ2-7, with TRBD2 matching 7 bases. CDR1 is SQVTM and CDR2 is ANQGSEA in the germline V gene. The CDR3 runs to 13 residues. Germline trimming cut 5 bases from V and 5 bases from J; bases unmatched to any gene: 9. CDR3 protein: CSVWGGRGNEQYF. CDR3 bases: TGCAGCGTTTGGGGGGGTAGAGGCAACGAGCAGTACTTC.

With regard to this clone: Other DNA sequences of this sample code for an identical CDR3. The chain couples TRBV7-9 to TRBJ1-2; TRBD1 is a possible D gene (5 bases). CDR1 and CDR2 from the germline V gene are SEHNR and FQNEAQ (reference sequence). CDR3 length: 14 residues. Between the trimmed V and J ends, which lost 8 bases and 2 bases, there was a span of 15 bases. CDR3 nucleotides: TGTGCCAGCTCCGGTTCAGGGTGGAACTATGGCTACACCTTC. Translated, it gives CASSGSGWNYGYTF.

This clone was observed a handful of times. The V call is TRBV6-1, the J call TRBJ2-7, with 7 bases lining up with TRBD1. After removal of 7 bases from V and 2 bases from J, the junction contained 8 bases not matched to a gene. The CDR3 sequence is 14 residues long. CDR1 is MNHNS, CDR2 SASEGT, per germline. The CDR3 DNA is TGTGCCAGCACCGACAGGGCCAGCCCCTACGAGCAGTACTTC. This sequence encodes CASTDRASPYEQYF.

This chain uses TRBV6-6 with TRBJ1-2; a weak D match, TRBD1 (5 bases). The CDR3 sequence is 13 residues long. In germline, CDR1 is MNHNY, CDR2 SVGAGI (reference sequence). Trimming removed 5 bases at V and 8 bases at J, with 15 bases between. The CDR3 DNA reads TGTGCCAGCAGTCACTGGACGGAGGGGGGCTACACCTTC. Protein: CASSHWTEGGYTF.

The chain has TRBV30 and TRBJ1-1; D is ambiguous. CDR1 and CDR2 from the germline V gene are GTSNPN and SVGIG (reference sequence). The CDR3 covers 13 residues. V lost 0 bases, J lost 5 bases, and 10 bases lay in between. DNA of the CDR3: TGTGCCTGGAGTGTCTCGGGTGGTACTGAAGCTTTCTTT. Its protein product is CAWSVSGGTEAFF.

This clone was detected only a few times. The gene calls are TRBV21-1 and TRBJ1-2; the table's D call TRBD1 went unverified against the DNA. TRBV21-1 is described as a pseudogene. This CDR3 is 13 amino acids long. The CDR3 DNA is TGTGCCAGCAGCATGACAGGGACAGAAGGCTACACCTTC. Protein sequence: CASSMTGTEGYTF.

For the CDR3, the DNA is TGTGCCAGTAGCCAGACAGGGTACACTGAAGCTTTCTTT. Its protein is CASSQTGYTEAFF. The V gene is TRBV19, the J gene TRBJ1-1, with 7 bases matching TRBD1. Unmatched junction bases numbered 4, after V lost 6 bases and J lost 3 bases. Germline lookup yields CDR1 LNHDA and CDR2 SQIVND (reference sequence). This CDR3 contains 13 residues.

The rearrangement uses TRBV19 and TRBJ2-7; 8 bases line up with TRBD1. The V segment lost 9 bases and the J segment 2 bases; nucleotides outside the gene matches: 6. The CDR3 extends over 13 amino acids. Germline lookup yields CDR1 LNHDA and CDR2 SQIVND (reference sequence). The CDR3 sequence is CASTGTGAYEQYF. As DNA, the CDR3 is TGTGCCAGCACCGGGACAGGAGCCTACGAGCAGTACTTC.

This clone has a handful of counts. The chain is built from TRBV13 and TRBJ2-5; TRBD2 matches 9 bases. V shed 2 bases, J shed 4 bases, and the junction held 5 bases outside the gene matches. Germline CDR1 is PRHDT and CDR2 is FYEKMQ (reference sequence). The CDR3 is 15 residues long. CDR3 sequence (DNA): TGTGCCAGCAGCTTACGCGGCGGGGGGGCAGAGACCCAGTACTTC. This translates into CASSLRGGGAETQYF.

This rearrangement joins TRBV7-9 to TRBJ1-5; 7 bases map to TRBD1. The ends lost 2 bases at V and 1 base at J; junction bases unmatched: 11. This CDR3 has 18 residues. The germline V gene encodes CDR1 SEHNR and CDR2 FQNEAQ (reference sequence). The DNA for the CDR3 is TGTGCCAGCAGCTTAAATACCGGACAGGTTGGGAGCAATCAGCCCCAGCATTTT. It specifies CASSLNTGQVGSNQPQHF.

The gene calls are TRBV19 and TRBJ2-2, with 7 positions matching TRBD1. CDR3 length: 15 amino acids. CDR1 and CDR2 from the germline V gene are LNHDA and SQIVND (reference sequence). V lost 5 bases and J lost 4; bases outside the gene matches: 7. The CDR3 DNA sequence: TGTGCCAGTAGTTCCAGACAGGGTCTCACCGGGGAGCTGTTTTTT. Translated: CASSSRQGLTGELFF.

V gene TRBV5-1 combines with J gene TRBJ2-3, with D maybe TRBD1 (5 bases). V was trimmed by 7 bases and J by 6 bases, leaving 12 bases between them. CDR1 and CDR2 from the germline V gene are SGHRS and YFSETQ. This CDR3 has 12 amino acids. This CDR3 reads CASGPGSDTQYF. The CDR3 bases are TGCGCCAGCGGGCCAGGGTCGGATACGCAGTATTTT.

The V gene is TRBV5-1, the J gene TRBJ2-7, with TRBD1 as a possible D gene (6 bases). The CDR3 extends over 14 amino acids. Trimming removed 2 bases at V and 1 base at J, with 10 bases between. Germline V gene sequence: CDR1 SGHRS, CDR2 YFSETQ. CDR3 sequence reads: CASSFTGTSYEQYF. CDR3 DNA: TGCGCCAGCAGCTTTACCGGGACATCCTACGAGCAGTACTTC.

A few counts support this clone. The rearrangement uses TRBV5-6 and TRBJ1-4; 8 positions match TRBD1. The CDR3 contains 15 residues. V lost 4 bases to trimming and J lost 5 bases; unmatched junction nucleotides: 7. Germline V gene sequence: CDR1 SGHDT, CDR2 YYEEEE. CDR3 in DNA: TGTGCCAGCAGCCCGGGACAGGCGGCAAATGAAAAACTGTTTTTT. Amino acid sequence: CASSPGQAANEKLFF.

The chain combines TRBV19 with TRBJ2-7, with D possibly matching TRBD1 (6 bases). The germline V gene encodes CDR1 LNHDA and CDR2 SQIVND (reference sequence). V was cut by 3 bases and J by 2 bases, with 8 bases left in between. CDR3 length: 13 amino acids. The CDR3 is CASSIGQPYEQYF. In nucleotides, the CDR3 is TGTGCCAGTAGTATCGGACAGCCCTACGAGCAGTACTTC.

The J gene is TRBJ2-1, the V gene TRBV9; 8 nucleotides agree with TRBD1. J gave up 0 bases and V 3 bases, and 5 bases lay outside the gene matches. The CDR3 has 16 residues. Per the germline V gene, CDR1 is SGDLS and CDR2 is YYNGEE. CDR3 residues: CASSATGTGSYNEQFF. Written as DNA, the CDR3 is TGTGCCAGCAGCGCAACCGGGACAGGCTCCTACAATGAGCAGTTCTTC.

The rearrangement links TRBV7-9 to TRBJ1-1; tentatively, D is TRBD1 (5 bases). Trimming took off 5 bases at V and 2 bases at J, with 18 bases between the two ends. Germline-derived CDR1 and CDR2 are SEHNR and FQNEAQ (reference sequence). CDR3 length: 16 amino acids. CDR3 loop: CASSPSSGGGNTEAFF. CDR3 DNA: TGTGCCAGCAGCCCATCCTCCGGGGGGGGTAACACTGAAGCTTTCTTT.

V and J are TRBV10-1 and TRBJ2-2; D perhaps matches TRBD2 (6 bases). CDR1 is WNHNN and CDR2 is SYGVQD in the germline V gene (reference sequence). V was cut by 7 bases and J by 6 bases, with 15 bases left in between. The CDR3 extends over 14 amino acids. The CDR3 nucleotides are TGCGCCAGCATAGTGCCTAGCGTGGCCGGGGAGCTGTTTTTT. Its protein is CASIVPSVAGELFF.

This clone came up once. The gene calls are TRBV7-2 and TRBJ1-3, with TRBD1 as a possible D gene (6 bases). V lost 7 bases to trimming and J lost 4 bases, with 11 bases between them. This CDR3 region has 13 residues. CDR1 SGHTA and CDR2 FQGNSA come from the germline V gene. Here the CDR3 reads CASKQGSGNTIYF. Here the CDR3 DNA reads TGTGCCAGCAAGCAGGGGTCCGGAAACACCATATATTTT.

V is TRBV5-1 and J is TRBJ1-1, with TRBD1 identical over 9 bases. The CDR3 sequence is 17 residues long. Per the germline V gene, CDR1 is SGHRS and CDR2 is YFSETQ. The junction had 13 bases not matched to a gene; V was cut back by 4 bases and J by 3 bases. The CDR3 protein is CASSLGQGGRLDTEAFF. Written as DNA, the CDR3 is TGCGCCAGCAGCCTGGGACAGGGCGGTAGATTGGACACTGAAGCTTTCTTT.

This sequence joins TRBV5-6 and TRBJ1-2; D unresolved. Trimming pared 1 base from V and 3 bases from J, leaving 10 bases between. Germline V lookup: CDR1 SGHDT, CDR2 YYEEEE. The CDR3 length is 14 residues. CDR3 nucleotide sequence: TGTGCCAGCAGCTTGTTCCCGGGAGACTATGGCTACACCTTC. Protein: CASSLFPGDYGYTF. Based on the CDR3 plus reference TRBV5-6 and TRBJ1-2, the full variable domain is DAGVTQSPTHLIKTRGQQVTLRCSPKSGHDTVSWYQQALGQGPQFIFQYYEEEERQRGNFPDRFSGHQFPNYSSELNVNALLLGDSALYLCASSLFPGDYGYTFGSGTRLTVV.

The CDR3 DNA reads as TGTGCCAGCAGTTTTGGTTTGGGGCTCAATCAGCCCCAGCATTTT. It codes for CASSFGLGLNQPQHF. The chain uses TRBV27 and TRBJ1-5, with D maybe TRBD1 (5 bases). Germline V gene data show CDR1 as MNHEY and CDR2 as SMNVEV (reference sequence). Trimming shortened V by 3 bases and J by 3 bases, and 12 bases separated the two germline ends. The CDR3 consists of 15 residues.

The rearrangement links TRBV30 to TRBJ2-5; 7 bases map to TRBD1. The CDR3 has 13 amino acids. V trimming: 0 bases; J trimming: 4 bases; junction bases outside the gene matches: 2. The germline V gene encodes CDR1 GTSNPN and CDR2 SVGIG (reference sequence). DNA for the CDR3: TGTGCCTGGAGTGTAGGGGGCTTAGAGACCCAGTACTTC. Translating it yields CAWSVGGLETQYF.

This clone is a singleton in its sample. This chain uses TRBV2 with TRBJ1-1, with 7 positions matching TRBD1. V lost 8 bases, J lost 2 bases, and 5 bases stayed unmatched. Germline V gene lookup returns CDR1 SNHLY and CDR2 FYNNEI. This CDR3 contains 13 residues. CDR3 DNA sequence: TGTGCCAGCCTGGAGGGGGCTAACACTGAAGCTTTCTTT. It encodes CASLEGANTEAFF.

This chain's CDR3 is CAWSVRGPGEAFF. CDR3 DNA: TGTGCCTGGAGTGTACGGGGTCCAGGAGAAGCTTTCTTT. V gene TRBV30 combines with J gene TRBJ1-1; D gene ambiguous. Trimming stripped 0 bases from V and 8 bases from J, with 13 bases between. CDR1 and CDR2 from the germline V gene are GTSNPN and SVGIG (reference sequence). There are 13 residues in the CDR3.

This chain links TRBV6-5 with TRBJ2-5, with TRBD1 identical over 12 bases. Trimming removed 5 bases from V and 5 bases from J; junction bases left unmatched: 3. The CDR3 runs 14 residues. Germline assignment: CDR1 MNHEY and CDR2 SVGAGI. CDR3 coding DNA: TGTGCCAGCAGTGGGACAGGGGGCGTGGAGACCCAGTACTTC. It encodes CASSGTGGVETQYF.

This clone was seen once. CDR3 nucleotide sequence: TGTGCCAGCTCACCCACCGCGGGGGTTGGGAATGAGCAGTTCTTC. It encodes CASSPTAGVGNEQFF. This sequence joins TRBV18 and TRBJ2-1; TRBD2 matches 7 bases. Per germline, CDR1 KGHSH and CDR2 LQKENI. The CDR3 consists of 15 residues. The V and J ends lost 3 bases and 7 bases, in that order; junction bases with no gene match: 9.